This entry concerns a single T cell receptor beta chain. This clone was found once. This clone's antigen is unknown. It has no much larger one-base neighbor in the sample; base qualities were not kept. The label giving this sample's time point can be read as: blood 2 weeks post-SBRT. The sample's treatment or condition label is to be understood as: 15 Gy SBRT to primary tumor, nephrectomy 4 weeks later. To follow tumor-enriched clonotypes, serial peripheral blood was collected from radiation-treated patients at baseline and at 2 weeks and 4 weeks after SBRT. Renal cell carcinoma with clear cell pathology was present in all patients. Genomic DNA for TCR sequencing was prepared using the QIAamp DNA Blood Mini Kit (Qiagen). Only samples passing all quality control checks were included in the analyses. The sample belongs to a study of radiation and T cells in renal cell carcinoma (dated by TCRdb to 2020 to 2022). Background on the whole study: Samples were obtained from a clinical trial, in which 15 Gy stereotactic body radiation therapy was delivered to primary renal cell carcinomas and nephrectomy was performed 4 weeks later. TCR beta sequencing covered approximately 51 samples in total, comprising around 25 tumors and roughly 27 peripheral blood samples. In the 45 to 65 samples combined, 4,016,671 unique CDR3 nucleotide sequences were found, encoding about 2,700,000 unique CDR3 amino acid sequences.

TCR beta libraries were generated from genomic DNA with the immunoSEQ kit, following the manufacturer's recommendations. Library preparation used a first multiplex PCR with proprietary primers, then a second PCR adding unique barcodes, with bead cleanups after each round. A positive control reaction and a negative control reaction, both provided in the kit, were run with every batch of samples. The final libraries were assessed on an Agilent 4200 TapeStation D1000 ScreenTape, pooled by volume, and quantified by qPCR. An Illumina NextSeq500 fitted with a MidOutput 150-cycle cartridge performed the sequencing, running 156 Read1 cycles and 15 Index1 cycles with the kit's custom primers. The pooled library was loaded at roughly 1 pM with approximately 20% PhiX control spiked in. The study's own analysis went as follows. Vendor-processed data were analyzed in R, and a clonotype was defined as all T cells sharing the same CDR3 nucleotide sequence. In the clone abundance analyses, frequencies were normalized to the 10,000 most abundant clones in each sample. Public T cell clones, which averaged fewer than five per sample, were excluded before analysis. Tumor-enriched clonotypes and baseline blood-enriched clonotypes were defined as those with an abundance difference of at least 32-fold between compartments. Clonotypes expanded or contracted between blood time points were identified with a beta-binomial differential abundance model. Similarity between tumor and blood repertoires was quantified using the Baroni-Urbani and Buser coefficient, and groups were compared with two-tailed Wilcoxon tests in R. The source is immuneACCESS, and TCRdb retained only in-frame sequences with V and J called. Part of the clones is not carried over; for the studies checked, unresolved V genes explain less than half of this, and the remainder is unexplained. V and J calls and clone size are those listed in that table; D and trimming were worked out from the DNA. This sample comprises roughly 130,000 clones, more than 70% of them detected only once. The ten top clones hold 5.8% of the sample.

Broader findings and caveats from the paper: In blood, the top tumor clonotypes increased from baseline to 2 weeks after radiation and then shrank by 4 weeks, which suggests a temporary expansion of tumor-resident clones. Blood repertoire dynamics were not followed beyond 4 weeks after treatment. Because pretreatment tumor biopsies were not available, the study could not determine whether clonotypes were already present within the tumor at baseline. Because the trial had a single-armed design, the trial could not examine how radiation dose or scheduling affected the TCR repertoire.

At the junction V is shortened by 4 bases and J by 0 bases, with 14 bases in between. For CDR1 and CDR2, the germline V gene lists SQVTM and ANQGSEA. Measured from the cysteine to the phenylalanine, the CDR3 is 15 residues long. Only the CDR3 DNA is retained, 45 bases long and in frame from the first base. This receptor was obtained from a woman aged 70-85 years with renal cell carcinoma. The V and J segments used are TRBV29-1 and TRBJ2-3; possibly the D gene is TRBD1, per 6 matching bases. The sequences come from blood, collected from a patient whose treatment included radiotherapy and nephrectomy. The nucleotide sequence reads TGCAGCGTTGCTCCTAAGGACAGCAGCACAGATACGCAGTATTTT. Translated, it reads CSVAPKDSSTDTQYF.